Listed below are T cell receptor beta chains from one sample, sequenced in a study of blood T cell repertoires in COVID-19. The repertoire was sequenced with immunoSEQ multiplex PCR; TCRdb's copy has only in-frame clones and lacks some. This sample has around 77,000 clones, with about nine tenths found just once. Sequenced input: peripheral blood. The source is an elderly woman with active or convalescent COVID-19. CDR3s include the opening cysteine and the closing phenylalanine or tryptophan. Each record gives: D gene, V gene, clone size, J gene, CDR3 DNA, CDR3 protein. A D gene is named only where the DNA matches it firmly. Size is omitted from some rows. Given values are once, few, many or a class for expanded clones.

d_gene: -
v_gene: TRBV7-8
abundance: -
j_gene: TRBJ1-3
CDR3nt: TGTGCCAGCAGCCCCTCTAGAACCTCCTACTCTGGAAACACCATATATTTT
CDR3aa: CASSPSRTSYSGNTIYF

d_gene: TRBD1
v_gene: TRBV28
abundance: -
j_gene: TRBJ1-2
CDR3nt: TGTGCCAGCAGTCCCGGGACAGGGGGGAGCTATGGCTACACCTTC
CDR3aa: CASSPGTGGSYGYTF

d_gene: TRBD2
v_gene: TRBV4-1
abundance: -
j_gene: TRBJ2-3
CDR3nt: TGCGCCAGCAAAAAAGCGGGAACTAGCACAGATACGCAGTATTTT
CDR3aa: CASKKAGTSTDTQYF

d_gene: -
v_gene: TRBV30
abundance: -
j_gene: TRBJ1-2
CDR3nt: TGTGCCTGGAGAACAGCGGATAACTATGGCTACACCTTC
CDR3aa: CAWRTADNYGYTF

d_gene: TRBD1
v_gene: TRBV15
abundance: -
j_gene: TRBJ1-2
CDR3nt: TGTGCCACCAGCAGGGGAAGGGGCCCCGGGACAGGGATCTATGGCTACACCTTC
CDR3aa: CATSRGRGPGTGIYGYTF

d_gene: -
v_gene: TRBV7-3
abundance: -
j_gene: TRBJ2-1
CDR3nt: TGTGCCAGCAGCGACCAAGGGGGAGCTGAGCAGTTCTTC
CDR3aa: CASSDQGGAEQFF

d_gene: TRBD1
v_gene: TRBV5-1
abundance: -
j_gene: TRBJ1-1
CDR3nt: TGCGCCAGCAGCTTGGGACAGGGGTACACTGAAGCTTTCTTT
CDR3aa: CASSLGQGYTEAFF

d_gene: -
v_gene: TRBV5-1
abundance: -
j_gene: TRBJ2-7
CDR3nt: TGCGCCAGCAGCTTGGCCCAGGACTCCTACGAGCAGTACTTC
CDR3aa: CASSLAQDSYEQYF

d_gene: -
v_gene: TRBV4-2
abundance: -
j_gene: TRBJ2-5
CDR3nt: TGTGCCAGCAGCCAAGATAGAGAGGAGACCCAGTACTTC
CDR3aa: CASSQDREETQYF

d_gene: -
v_gene: TRBV7-2
abundance: -
j_gene: TRBJ2-4
CDR3nt: TGTGCCAGCAGCCCCGACCGACTCGGCAAAAACATTCAGTACTTC
CDR3aa: CASSPDRLGKNIQYF

d_gene: TRBD1
v_gene: TRBV7-9
abundance: -
j_gene: TRBJ2-2
CDR3nt: TGTGCCAGCAGCACACGACAGGGGGTGTACACCGGGGAGCTGTTTTTT
CDR3aa: CASSTRQGVYTGELFF

d_gene: -
v_gene: TRBV4-2
abundance: -
j_gene: TRBJ1-6
CDR3nt: TGTGCCAGCAGCCACCAGGGTGGGGATTCACCCCTCCACTTT
CDR3aa: CASSHQGGDSPLHF

d_gene: TRBD1
v_gene: TRBV7-2
abundance: -
j_gene: TRBJ1-1
CDR3nt: TGTGCCAGCAGCTTTGACAGGGGTTGGCCTGAAGCTTTCTTT
CDR3aa: CASSFDRGWPEAFF

d_gene: -
v_gene: TRBV2
abundance: -
j_gene: TRBJ2-2
CDR3nt: TGTGCCAGCAGTGAATCGCTCAGCACCGGGGAGCTGTTTTTT
CDR3aa: CASSESLSTGELFF

d_gene: TRBD2
v_gene: TRBV19
abundance: -
j_gene: TRBJ2-7
CDR3nt: TGTGCCAGTAGTATAGGACTAGCGGGGGGGCCTTACGAGCAGTACTTC
CDR3aa: CASSIGLAGGPYEQYF

d_gene: TRBD1
v_gene: TRBV9
abundance: -
j_gene: TRBJ2-3
CDR3nt: TGTGCCAGCAGCGATGCCGGGACAGGGGGCGATACGCAGTATTTT
CDR3aa: CASSDAGTGGDTQYF

d_gene: -
v_gene: TRBV19
abundance: once
j_gene: TRBJ1-6
CDR3nt: TGTGCCAGTAGTATTTTGGGAGCCTCCTATAATTCACCCCTCCACTTT
CDR3aa: CASSILGASYNSPLHF

d_gene: -
v_gene: TRBV4-3
abundance: -
j_gene: TRBJ1-4
CDR3nt: TGCGCCAGCAGCCAAGATCCAGGAATAAATGAAAAACTGTTTTTT
CDR3aa: CASSQDPGINEKLFF

d_gene: TRBD1
v_gene: TRBV13
abundance: -
j_gene: TRBJ1-5
CDR3nt: TGTGCCAGCAGCTTAGGCCCCGGGACAGGGTTACAGCCCCAGCATTTT
CDR3aa: CASSLGPGTGLQPQHF

d_gene: TRBD1
v_gene: TRBV18
abundance: -
j_gene: TRBJ1-2
CDR3nt: TGTGCCAGCTCAAACTTAGGGACAGGGGCTACTAACTATGGCTACACCTTC
CDR3aa: CASSNLGTGATNYGYTF

d_gene: TRBD2
v_gene: TRBV7-2
abundance: -
j_gene: TRBJ2-7
CDR3nt: TGTGCCAGCAGCCCCCCCGTTGGGGGGGGTCAACTCTACGAGCAGTACTTC
CDR3aa: CASSPPVGGGQLYEQYF

d_gene: -
v_gene: TRBV11-2
abundance: -
j_gene: TRBJ1-1
CDR3nt: TGTGCCAGCAGCTCCACAGGGCAGGTGAACACTGAAGCTTTCTTT
CDR3aa: CASSSTGQVNTEAFF

d_gene: TRBD2
v_gene: TRBV9
abundance: -
j_gene: TRBJ2-3
CDR3nt: TGTGCCAGCAGCGTAGAAGGCCTAGCGGGGGTTAGCACAGATACGCAGTATTTT
CDR3aa: CASSVEGLAGVSTDTQYF

d_gene: -
v_gene: TRBV27
abundance: -
j_gene: TRBJ1-1
CDR3nt: TGTGCCAGCAGTCGAGGGGGTAATGAAGCTTTCTTT
CDR3aa: CASSRGGNEAFF

d_gene: -
v_gene: TRBV30
abundance: -
j_gene: TRBJ2-5
CDR3nt: TGTGCCTGCTTACCCGGCAGGGGCGGTGAGACCCAGTACTTC
CDR3aa: CACLPGRGGETQYF

d_gene: TRBD1
v_gene: TRBV16
abundance: -
j_gene: TRBJ2-2
CDR3nt: TGTGCCAGCAGCCAATCCGGACAGGGAAACACCGGGGAGCTGTTTTTT
CDR3aa: CASSQSGQGNTGELFF

d_gene: -
v_gene: TRBV6-1
abundance: -
j_gene: TRBJ2-1
CDR3nt: TGTGCCAGCAGTGAGGGCGCCGGCTCCTACAATGAGCAGTTCTTC
CDR3aa: CASSEGAGSYNEQFF

d_gene: -
v_gene: TRBV3-1/TRBV3-2
abundance: -
j_gene: TRBJ2-2
CDR3nt: TGTGCCAGCAGCGGGACTTACAACACCGGGGAGCTGTTTTTT
CDR3aa: CASSGTYNTGELFF

d_gene: -
v_gene: TRBV9
abundance: -
j_gene: TRBJ1-5
CDR3nt: TGTGCCAGCAGCGTCGACCCTGGAGGTCAGCCCCAGCATTTT
CDR3aa: CASSVDPGGQPQHF

d_gene: TRBD1
v_gene: TRBV28
abundance: -
j_gene: TRBJ1-6
CDR3nt: TGTGCCAGCAGCGCTACGGACAGGGGGCATTTCTCACCCCTCCACTTT
CDR3aa: CASSATDRGHFSPLHF

d_gene: TRBD1
v_gene: TRBV24-1
abundance: -
j_gene: TRBJ2-3
CDR3nt: TGTGCCACCGAGGACAGGCGGAGCACAGATACGCAGTATTTT
CDR3aa: CATEDRRSTDTQYF

d_gene: TRBD1
v_gene: TRBV5-1
abundance: once
j_gene: TRBJ1-2
CDR3nt: TGCGCCAGCAGCTGGACAGGGGGTAACTATGGCTACACCTTC
CDR3aa: CASSWTGGNYGYTF

d_gene: -
v_gene: TRBV5-1
abundance: -
j_gene: TRBJ1-4
CDR3nt: TGCGCCAGCAGCTTGAGAGGGGGTGCAACTAATGAAAAACTGTTTTTT
CDR3aa: CASSLRGGATNEKLFF

d_gene: -
v_gene: TRBV18
abundance: -
j_gene: TRBJ1-2
CDR3nt: TGTGCCAGCTCACCAAGCAGGGAAGGCTATGGCTACACCTTC
CDR3aa: CASSPSREGYGYTF

d_gene: TRBD1
v_gene: TRBV28
abundance: -
j_gene: TRBJ1-6
CDR3nt: TGTGCCAGCAGAAGACCCCCCGACAGGGCCTATAATTCACCCCTCCACTTT
CDR3aa: CASRRPPDRAYNSPLHF

d_gene: TRBD1
v_gene: TRBV7-2
abundance: -
j_gene: TRBJ1-1
CDR3nt: TGTGCCAGCAGTTTCGGACAGGGGCACACTGAAGCTTTCTTT
CDR3aa: CASSFGQGHTEAFF

d_gene: -
v_gene: TRBV2
abundance: -
j_gene: TRBJ1-5
CDR3nt: TGTGCCAGCAGGAGCGGGGTGAGGGGGACCGGTCAGCCCCAGCATTTT
CDR3aa: CASRSGVRGTGQPQHF

d_gene: -
v_gene: TRBV4-1
abundance: -
j_gene: TRBJ1-1
CDR3nt: TGCGCCAGCAGCCAATCTCCGGTGTGGACGAAGGGGGTTGAAGCTTTCTTT
CDR3aa: CASSQSPVWTKGVEAFF

d_gene: TRBD1
v_gene: TRBV7-6
abundance: -
j_gene: TRBJ2-5
CDR3nt: TGTGCCAGCAGCCCGACAGGGGAGACCCAGTACTTC
CDR3aa: CASSPTGETQYF

d_gene: -
v_gene: TRBV27
abundance: -
j_gene: TRBJ1-3
CDR3nt: TGTGCCAGCAGTGGAACTGTGACCGGCGGGAGCACCATATATTTT
CDR3aa: CASSGTVTGGSTIYF

d_gene: TRBD2
v_gene: TRBV4-3
abundance: -
j_gene: TRBJ2-6
CDR3nt: TGCGCCAGCAGCCAAGATCCCCCACTAGCGGGGTATGGTGGGGCCAACGTCCTGACTTTC
CDR3aa: CASSQDPPLAGYGGANVLTF

d_gene: TRBD2
v_gene: TRBV27
abundance: once
j_gene: TRBJ2-3
CDR3nt: TGTGCCAGCAGTTTTACAGGAGCGGGGGATGGGGCAGATACGCAGTATTTT
CDR3aa: CASSFTGAGDGADTQYF

d_gene: -
v_gene: TRBV28
abundance: -
j_gene: TRBJ1-4
CDR3nt: TGTGCCAGCAGTTTACCCCAGAGGAATGAAAAACTGTTTTTT
CDR3aa: CASSLPQRNEKLFF

d_gene: TRBD1
v_gene: TRBV12-5
abundance: -
j_gene: TRBJ1-5
CDR3nt: TGTGCTAGTGGTTCCCCCCAGAACAGGGGAGGCCAGCCCCAGCATTTT
CDR3aa: CASGSPQNRGGQPQHF

d_gene: -
v_gene: TRBV24-1
abundance: -
j_gene: TRBJ2-3
CDR3nt: TGTGCCACCAGTGATTCTAGGGGGTGGGATACGCAGTATTTT
CDR3aa: CATSDSRGWDTQYF

d_gene: TRBD1
v_gene: TRBV24-1
abundance: -
j_gene: TRBJ1-2
CDR3nt: TGTGCCACCAGTGGAACGACAGGGTTTGGCTACACCTTC
CDR3aa: CATSGTTGFGYTF

d_gene: -
v_gene: TRBV5-1
abundance: -
j_gene: TRBJ2-1
CDR3nt: TGCGCCAGCTCTTTTCGCTCCCTTGGAGATGAGCAGTTCTTC
CDR3aa: CASSFRSLGDEQFF

d_gene: TRBD2
v_gene: TRBV7-2
abundance: -
j_gene: TRBJ2-3
CDR3nt: TGTGCCAGCTACCCTAGCGGGGGGGCCGGGAGAGATACGCAGTATTTT
CDR3aa: CASYPSGGAGRDTQYF

d_gene: -
v_gene: TRBV2
abundance: -
j_gene: TRBJ2-4
CDR3nt: TGTGCCAGCAGTGGGGACGCGGGGGCCAACATTCAGTACTTC
CDR3aa: CASSGDAGANIQYF

d_gene: TRBD1
v_gene: TRBV9
abundance: -
j_gene: TRBJ1-2
CDR3nt: TGTGCCAGCAGCGCCTACGGGACAGGGGTCTATGGCTACACCTTC
CDR3aa: CASSAYGTGVYGYTF

d_gene: -
v_gene: TRBV5-6
abundance: -
j_gene: TRBJ1-1
CDR3nt: TGTGCCAGCAGCTTGGCCGGGGGTAACACTGAAGCTTTCTTT
CDR3aa: CASSLAGGNTEAFF

d_gene: TRBD2
v_gene: TRBV4-3
abundance: -
j_gene: TRBJ2-3
CDR3nt: TGCGCCAGCAGCCAAGATGAGGAAAGCGGGGGGGCAGGGGATACGCAGTATTTT
CDR3aa: CASSQDEESGGAGDTQYF

d_gene: TRBD1
v_gene: TRBV7-9
abundance: -
j_gene: TRBJ2-2
CDR3nt: TGTGCCAGCAGCGCCAGGGGGAACGCGAACACCGGGGAGCTGTTTTTT
CDR3aa: CASSARGNANTGELFF

d_gene: TRBD1
v_gene: TRBV6-7
abundance: -
j_gene: TRBJ1-4
CDR3nt: TGTGCCAGCAGAACCAGGGACAGGGTTAATGAAAAACTGTTTTTT
CDR3aa: CASRTRDRVNEKLFF

d_gene: -
v_gene: TRBV4-2
abundance: -
j_gene: TRBJ1-2
CDR3nt: TGTGCCAGCACCATAAGGACGGACACGACGACCTATGGCTACACCTTC
CDR3aa: CASTIRTDTTTYGYTF

d_gene: TRBD1
v_gene: TRBV5-1
abundance: -
j_gene: TRBJ2-7
CDR3nt: TGCGCCAGTTTCCGTAGGGACAGGGGTTTCCCCCACTACGAGCAGTACTTC
CDR3aa: CASFRRDRGFPHYEQYF

d_gene: -
v_gene: TRBV28
abundance: -
j_gene: TRBJ1-5
CDR3nt: TGTGCCAGCAGTTCCCGGGGGAATCAGCCCCAGCATTTT
CDR3aa: CASSSRGNQPQHF

d_gene: -
v_gene: TRBV24-1
abundance: few
j_gene: TRBJ1-2
CDR3nt: TGTGCCACCAGTGATTTGGGCGGCTACACCTTC
CDR3aa: CATSDLGGYTF

d_gene: -
v_gene: TRBV28
abundance: -
j_gene: TRBJ2-5
CDR3nt: TGTGCCAGCAGGCAGGGGTACCAAGAGACCCAGTACTTC
CDR3aa: CASRQGYQETQYF